The text below deals with one TCR beta chain. This sample stems from a study of blood T cell repertoires in COVID-19. On the study more broadly: From T cells, B-cell-depleted T cells, or PBMCs came the material, which was cDNA or gDNA.

TCRdb's copy holds only in-frame clones and misses some; the assay was immunoSEQ multiplex PCR. The sample shows under 300,000 clones, around 90% of them seen only once. Clinical history as reported by participants underpinned cohort assignment. Trimming cost V 3 bases and J 2 bases; bases outside gene matches: 7. There are 16 residues in the CDR3. Per germline, CDR1 SGHDT and CDR2 YYEEEE. This receptor was obtained from a woman aged 40 to 49 who had recovered from COVID-19. What was sequenced was PBMCs or T cells enriched from blood (not recorded which). The gene calls are TRBV5-6 and TRBJ2-2; TRBD1 matches at 7 bases. CDR3 sequence: CASSSPGGYNTGELFF. The CDR3 nucleotides are TGTGCCAGCAGCTCTCCAGGGGGATATAACACCGGGGAGCTGTTTTTT. Full variable domain (remainder filled in from reference TRBV5-6 and TRBJ2-2): DAGVTQSPTHLIKTRGQQVTLRCSPKSGHDTVSWYQQALGQGPQFIFQYYEEEERQRGNFPDRFSGHQFPNYSSELNVNALLLGDSALYLCASSSPGGYNTGELFFGEGSRLTVL.